This section outlines one TCR beta chain sequence together with its context. Its antigen is not known. Other nucleotide sequences from this sample produce the same CDR3. Trimming cost V 0 bases and J 2 bases, with 7 bases left between them. This CDR3 contains 14 residues. From germline, CDR1 is SGHRS and CDR2 YFSETQ. This sample was included in a study of siplizumab effects on memory and regulatory T cells. The study's findings and limits: Alloreactive CD4+ clones that could be mapped were on average about 74% Treg-derived with siplizumab, against more than 25% in controls. Siplizumab cultures yielded proliferating Tregs whose suppressive function was not confirmed. Memory cells seemed less diverse than naive T cells, which seemed major alloresponse contributors.

Each sample contributed approximately 94,000 TCR templates to the assay. Generated by immunoSEQ multiplex PCR, the TCRdb table keeps only in-frame clones and is missing some. The repertoire holds 110,000 or so clones, with 90% to 95% as singletons. The rearrangement uses TRBV5-1 and TRBJ2-3, with D unresolved. Sequenced sample: non-Treg CD4+ T cells sorted from blood. This clonotype was obtained from a human donor in good health. The CDR3 here is CASSLAVSTDTQYF. CDR3 in DNA: TGCGCCAGCAGCTTGGCCGTGTCCACAGATACGCAGTATTTT.